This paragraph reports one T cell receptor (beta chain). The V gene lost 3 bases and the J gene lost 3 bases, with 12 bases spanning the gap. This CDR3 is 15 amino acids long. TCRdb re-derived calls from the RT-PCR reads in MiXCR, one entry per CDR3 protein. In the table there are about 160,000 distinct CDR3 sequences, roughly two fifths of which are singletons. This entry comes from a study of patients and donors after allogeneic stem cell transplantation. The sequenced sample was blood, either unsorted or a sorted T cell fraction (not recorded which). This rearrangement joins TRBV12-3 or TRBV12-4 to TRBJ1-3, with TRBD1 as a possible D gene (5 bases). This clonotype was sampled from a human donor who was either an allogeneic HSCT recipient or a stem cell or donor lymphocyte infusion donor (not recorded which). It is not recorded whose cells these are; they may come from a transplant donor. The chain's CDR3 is CASSFDSSFGNTIYF. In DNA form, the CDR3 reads TGTGCCAGCAGTTTTGACAGCTCCTTTGGAAACACCATATATTTT.